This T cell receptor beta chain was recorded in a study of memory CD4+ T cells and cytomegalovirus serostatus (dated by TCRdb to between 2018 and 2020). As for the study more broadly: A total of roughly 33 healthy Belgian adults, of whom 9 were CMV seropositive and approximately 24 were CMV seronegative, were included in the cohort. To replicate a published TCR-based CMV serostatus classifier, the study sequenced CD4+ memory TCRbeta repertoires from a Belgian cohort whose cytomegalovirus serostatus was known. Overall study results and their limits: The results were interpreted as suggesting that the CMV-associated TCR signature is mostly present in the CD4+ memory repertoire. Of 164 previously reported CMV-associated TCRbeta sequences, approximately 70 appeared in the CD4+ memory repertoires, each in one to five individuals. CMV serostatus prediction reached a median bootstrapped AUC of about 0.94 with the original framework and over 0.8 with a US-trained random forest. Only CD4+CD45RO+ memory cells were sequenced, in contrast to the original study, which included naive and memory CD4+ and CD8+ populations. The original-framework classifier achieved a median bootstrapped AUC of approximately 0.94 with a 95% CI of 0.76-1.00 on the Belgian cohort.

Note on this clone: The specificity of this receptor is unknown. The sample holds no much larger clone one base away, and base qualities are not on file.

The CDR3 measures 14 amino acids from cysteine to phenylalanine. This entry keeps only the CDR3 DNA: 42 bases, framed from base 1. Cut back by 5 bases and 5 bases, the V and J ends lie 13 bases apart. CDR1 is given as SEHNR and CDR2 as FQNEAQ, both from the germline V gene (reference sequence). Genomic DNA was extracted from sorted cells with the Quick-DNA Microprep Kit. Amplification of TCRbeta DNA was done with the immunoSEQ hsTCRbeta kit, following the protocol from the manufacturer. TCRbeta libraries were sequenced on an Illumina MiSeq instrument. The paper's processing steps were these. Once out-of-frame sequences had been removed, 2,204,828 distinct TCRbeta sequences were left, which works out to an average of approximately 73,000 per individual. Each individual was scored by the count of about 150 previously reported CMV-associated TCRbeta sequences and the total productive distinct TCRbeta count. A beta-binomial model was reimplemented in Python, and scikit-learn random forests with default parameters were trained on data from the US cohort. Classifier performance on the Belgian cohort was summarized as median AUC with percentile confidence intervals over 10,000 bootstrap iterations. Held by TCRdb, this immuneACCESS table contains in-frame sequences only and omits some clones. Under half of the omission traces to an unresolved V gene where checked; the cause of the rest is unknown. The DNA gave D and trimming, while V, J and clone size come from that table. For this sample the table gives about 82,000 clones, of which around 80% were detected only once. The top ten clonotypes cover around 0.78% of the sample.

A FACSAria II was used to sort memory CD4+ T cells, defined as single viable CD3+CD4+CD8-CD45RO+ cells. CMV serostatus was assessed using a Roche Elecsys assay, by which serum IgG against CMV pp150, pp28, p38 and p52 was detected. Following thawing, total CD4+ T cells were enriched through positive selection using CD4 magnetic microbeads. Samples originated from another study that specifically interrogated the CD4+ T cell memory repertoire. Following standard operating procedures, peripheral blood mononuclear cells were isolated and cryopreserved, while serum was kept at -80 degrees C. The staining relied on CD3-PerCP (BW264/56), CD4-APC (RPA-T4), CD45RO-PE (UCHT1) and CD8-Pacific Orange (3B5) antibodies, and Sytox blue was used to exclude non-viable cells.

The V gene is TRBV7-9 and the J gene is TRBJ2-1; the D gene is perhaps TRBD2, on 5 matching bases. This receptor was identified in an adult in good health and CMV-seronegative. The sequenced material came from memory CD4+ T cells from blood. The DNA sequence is TGTGCCAGCAGCAGGGAGCCTTTAGACAATGAGCAGTTCTTC. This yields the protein CASSREPLDNEQFF.